The rows below give T cell receptor beta chains drawn from one sample of a study of regulatory T cells in long-lasting Graves disease. TCRdb redid the calling of the multiplex PCR reads with MiXCR, one entry per CDR3 protein. The top ten clones hold about 10% of a sample with hundreds of thousands of distinct CDR3 sequences, about 15% of them seen once. These data are also associated with another study on T cells in Graves' hyperthyroidism and ophthalmopathy.

Source: peripheral blood mononuclear cells (PBMCs), taken at new diagnosis, from a patient treated with antithyroid drugs. These TCRs come from a woman aged 25 to 39 with Graves disease. The CDR3 runs from the conserved cysteine through the conserved F or W.

V	J	CDR3
TRBV20-1	TRBJ1-6	CSALAGQGNSPLHF
TRBV20-1	TRBJ2-1	CSAGDFYNEQFF
TRBV7-6	TRBJ2-7	CASSFGGSRVDEQYF
TRBV5-1	TRBJ2-1	CASSRWERNEQFF
TRBV27	TRBJ2-7	CATTIKGTGPIPYEQYF
TRBV29-1	TRBJ2-1	CSVVGPATTKEQFF
TRBV18	TRBJ1-4	CASSPSDRLNEKLFF
TRBV28	TRBJ2-1	CASTPGGTFYNEQFF
TRBV7-9	TRBJ1-1	CASSPYLQGMVEAFF
TRBV20-1	TRBJ2-1	CSASRLAGDYNEQFF
TRBV5-1	TRBJ1-2	CASSLVPVYGYTF
TRBV12-3/TRBV12-4	TRBJ2-2	CASSYSIEIGRAAGELFF
TRBV7-3	TRBJ2-1	CASSPGSASGTYNEQFF
TRBV20-1	TRBJ2-1	CSASSWVGENEQFF
TRBV5-1	TRBJ1-2	CASSLSGSSDYGYTF
TRBV14	TRBJ2-3	CASSQEPGLASDTQYF
TRBV7-3	TRBJ2-1	CASSLTFSTGGIEQFF
TRBV6-2/TRBV6-3	TRBJ1-5	CASSLHGTVYSNQPQHF
TRBV20-1	TRBJ2-2	CSAYRGYLNTGELFF
TRBV5-1	TRBJ2-1	CASRPTGGGSYNEQFF
TRBV5-1	TRBJ2-7	CASSFRGTHEQYF
TRBV9	TRBJ2-2	CASSVGRDTGELFF
TRBV5-1	TRBJ2-6	CASSRTGFGSGANVLTF
TRBV24-1	TRBJ1-1	CATNTQGEKFAEAFF
TRBV28	TRBJ2-1	CASRPDRDLGRGTYNEQFF
TRBV6-1	TRBJ1-1	CASSATEENTEAFF
TRBV30	TRBJ2-2	CASRGYYTGELFF
TRBV12-3/TRBV12-4	TRBJ2-3	CASSGSGDGFPDTQYF
TRBV29-1	TRBJ2-2	CSVGDRLMNTGELFF
TRBV11-2	TRBJ2-2	CASSLEAPGLLGELFF
TRBV19	TRBJ2-1	CASGEAGAAYNEQFF
TRBV29-1	TRBJ1-1	CSVREPGTEGNTEAFF
TRBV28	.	CASSFGTEKGTQYF
TRBV11-2	TRBJ2-1	CASSLGHAGGGLEQFF